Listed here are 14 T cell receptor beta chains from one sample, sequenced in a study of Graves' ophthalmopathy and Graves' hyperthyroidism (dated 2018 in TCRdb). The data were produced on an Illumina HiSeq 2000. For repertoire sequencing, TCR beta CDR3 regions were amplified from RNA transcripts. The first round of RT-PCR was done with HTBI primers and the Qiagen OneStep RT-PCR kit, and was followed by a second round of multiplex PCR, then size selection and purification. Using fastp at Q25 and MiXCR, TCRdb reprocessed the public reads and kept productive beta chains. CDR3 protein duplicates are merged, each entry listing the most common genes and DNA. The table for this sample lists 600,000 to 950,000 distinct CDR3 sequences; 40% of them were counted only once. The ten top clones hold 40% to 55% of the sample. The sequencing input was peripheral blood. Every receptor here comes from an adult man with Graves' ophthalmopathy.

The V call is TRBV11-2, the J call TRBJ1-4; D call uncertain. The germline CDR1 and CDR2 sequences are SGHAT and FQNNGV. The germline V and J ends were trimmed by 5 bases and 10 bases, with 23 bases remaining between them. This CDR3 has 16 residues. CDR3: CASSVEETRVAGKLFF. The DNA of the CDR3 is TGTGCCAGCAGCGTTGAAGAGACTCGGGTCGCAGGAAAACTGTTTTTT. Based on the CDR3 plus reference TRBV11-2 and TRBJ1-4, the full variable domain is EAGVAQSPRYKIIEKRQSVAFWCNPISGHATLYWYQQILGQGPKLLIQFQNNGVVDDSQLPKDRFSAERLKGVDSTLKIQPAKLEDSAVYLCASSVEETRVAGKLFFGSGTQLSVL.

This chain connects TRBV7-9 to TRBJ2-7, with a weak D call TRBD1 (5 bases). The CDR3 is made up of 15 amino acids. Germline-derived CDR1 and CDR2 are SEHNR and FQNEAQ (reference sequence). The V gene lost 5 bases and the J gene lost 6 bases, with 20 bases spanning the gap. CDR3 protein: CASSPRTSGPLEQYF. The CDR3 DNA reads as TGTGCCAGCAGCCCGAGGACATCGGGCCCCCTCGAGCAGTACTTC.

CDR3 amino acids: CASSQGLGEAFF. CDR3 coding DNA: TGTGCCAGCAGCCAGGGGCTAGGTGAAGCTTTCTTT. This rearrangement joins TRBV7-2 to TRBJ1-1; the D gene is possibly TRBD1 (6 bases). Germline V gene sequence: CDR1 SGHTA, CDR2 FQGNSA. This CDR3 has 12 residues. Between the trimmed V and J ends, which lost 5 bases and 7 bases, there was a span of 11 bases.

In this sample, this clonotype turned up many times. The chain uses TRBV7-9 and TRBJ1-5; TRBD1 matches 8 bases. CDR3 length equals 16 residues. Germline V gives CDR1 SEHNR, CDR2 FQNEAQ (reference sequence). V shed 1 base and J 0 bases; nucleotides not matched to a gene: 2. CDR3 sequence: CASSLGGTGSNQPQHF. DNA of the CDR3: TGTGCCAGCAGCTTAGGCGGGACAGGTAGCAATCAGCCCCAGCATTTT.

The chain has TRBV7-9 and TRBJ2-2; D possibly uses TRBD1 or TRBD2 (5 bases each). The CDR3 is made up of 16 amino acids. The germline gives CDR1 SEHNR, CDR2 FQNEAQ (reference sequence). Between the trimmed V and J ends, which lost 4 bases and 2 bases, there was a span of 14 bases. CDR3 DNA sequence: TGTGCCAGCAGCTCCCGGGGCACAGCCAACACCGGGGAGCTGTTTTTT. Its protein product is CASSSRGTANTGELFF.

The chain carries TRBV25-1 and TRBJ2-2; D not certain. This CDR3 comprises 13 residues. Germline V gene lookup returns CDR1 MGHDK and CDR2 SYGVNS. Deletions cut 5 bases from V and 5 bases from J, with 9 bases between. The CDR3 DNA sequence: TGTGCCAGCAGTTACGTTCGAACCGGGGAGCTGTTTTTT. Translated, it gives CASSYVRTGELFF.

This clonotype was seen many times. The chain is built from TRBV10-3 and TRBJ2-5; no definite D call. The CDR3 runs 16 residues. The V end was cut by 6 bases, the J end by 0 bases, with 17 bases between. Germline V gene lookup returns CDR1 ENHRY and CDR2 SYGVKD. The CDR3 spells CAISQTRNTYQETQYF. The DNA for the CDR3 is TGTGCCATCAGCCAGACCCGGAATACGTACCAAGAGACCCAGTACTTC.

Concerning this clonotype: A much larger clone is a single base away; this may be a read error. The CDR3 sequence: CAGSPASPEAFF. In nucleotides, the CDR3 is TGTGCCGGCAGCCCGGCCAGTCCTGAAGCTTTCTTT. The chain carries TRBV7-9 and TRBJ1-1, with D hard to call. This CDR3 is built from 12 residues. Germline assignment: CDR1 SEHNR and CDR2 FQNEAQ (reference sequence).

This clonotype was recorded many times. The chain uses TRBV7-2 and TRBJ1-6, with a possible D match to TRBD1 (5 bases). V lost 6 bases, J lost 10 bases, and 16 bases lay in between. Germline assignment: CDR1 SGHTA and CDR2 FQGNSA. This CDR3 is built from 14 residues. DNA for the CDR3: TGTGCCAGCAGGCGGGGCCTAACGAGGTCACCCCTCCACTTT. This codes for CASRRGLTRSPLHF.

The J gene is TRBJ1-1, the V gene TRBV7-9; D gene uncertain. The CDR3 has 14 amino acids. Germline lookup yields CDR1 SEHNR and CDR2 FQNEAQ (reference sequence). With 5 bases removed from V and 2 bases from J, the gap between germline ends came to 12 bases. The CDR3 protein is CASSPAGINTEAFF. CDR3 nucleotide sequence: TGTGCCAGCAGCCCGGCTGGGATTAACACTGAAGCTTTCTTT.

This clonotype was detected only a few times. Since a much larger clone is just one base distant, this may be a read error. The CDR3: CATSRDGSAYGYTF. For the CDR3, the DNA is TGTGCCACCAGCAGAGATGGGTCAGCCTATGGCTACACCTTC. The V and J genes are TRBV15 and TRBJ1-2; the D is unclear. This CDR3 is 14 amino acids long. Germline V lookup: CDR1 LNHNV, CDR2 YYDKDF (reference sequence). Between the trimmed V and J ends, which lost 0 bases and 4 bases, there was a span of 9 bases. Together with reference TRBV15 and TRBJ1-2, the CDR3 gives the full variable domain: DAMVIQNPRYQVTQFGKPVTLSCSQTLNHNVMYWYQQKSSQAPKLLFHYYDKDFNNEADTPDNFQSRRPNTSFCFLDIRSPGLGDTAMYLCATSRDGSAYGYTFGSGTRLTVV.

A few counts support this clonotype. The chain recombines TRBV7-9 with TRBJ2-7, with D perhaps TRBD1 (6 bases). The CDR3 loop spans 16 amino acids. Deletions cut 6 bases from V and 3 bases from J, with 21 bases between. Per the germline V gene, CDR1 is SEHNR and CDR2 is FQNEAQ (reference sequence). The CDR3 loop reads CASSLTLLTGFYEQYF. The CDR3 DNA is TGTGCCAGCAGTTTAACGCTTTTGACAGGCTTCTACGAGCAGTACTTC.

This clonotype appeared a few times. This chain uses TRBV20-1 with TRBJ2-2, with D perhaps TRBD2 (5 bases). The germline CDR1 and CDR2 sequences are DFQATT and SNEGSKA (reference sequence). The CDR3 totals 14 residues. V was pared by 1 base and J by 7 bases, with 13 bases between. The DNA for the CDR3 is TGCAGTGCTAGAGGGGAGTACCTCGGCGGGGAGCTGTTTTTT. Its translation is CSARGEYLGGELFF.

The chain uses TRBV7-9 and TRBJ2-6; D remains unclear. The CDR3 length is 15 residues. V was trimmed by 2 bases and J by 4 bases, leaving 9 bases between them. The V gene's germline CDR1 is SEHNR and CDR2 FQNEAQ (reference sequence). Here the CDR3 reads CASSLIARGANVLTF. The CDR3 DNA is TGTGCCAGCAGCTTAATAGCCAGAGGGGCCAACGTCCTGACTTTC.